Listed below are T cell receptor beta chains from one sample, sequenced in a study of blood T cell repertoires in COVID-19. Here immunoSEQ multiplex PCR was the method, and the copy in TCRdb shows in-frame clones only, minus some. The sample carries 290,000 or so clones, more than 85% recorded once. Sequenced: peripheral blood. Receptor source: a man aged 65 to 85 with acute or convalescent COVID-19. Each CDR3 is given with its conserved first and last residue. The D gene is left open where the match is weak. Size is omitted from some rows. Given values are once, few, many or a class for expanded clones.

d_call j_call v_call clone_size cdr3_aa cdr3_nt
NA TRBJ1-6 TRBV28 NA CASSLGSKLHF TGTGCCAGCAGTTTGGGCAGTAAACTCCACTTT
NA TRBJ2-3 TRBV5-4 once CASSSGSTDTQYF TGTGCCAGCAGCTCCGGGAGTACGGATACGCAGTATTTT
NA TRBJ1-2 TRBV4-2 NA CASGDSPSF TGTGCCAGCGGGGACTCGCCCTCCTTC
NA TRBJ2-7 TRBV9 NA CASSPRGDISYEQYF TGTGCCAGCAGCCCCCGGGGGGACATCTCCTACGAGCAGTACTTC
NA TRBJ1-4 TRBV5-1 NA CASSRGKDEKLFF TGCGCCAGCAGTCGGGGTAAGGATGAAAAACTGTTTTTT
TRBD1 TRBJ1-3 TRBV19 NA CASTGTVWGSSGNTIYF TGTGCCAGTACGGGGACAGTATGGGGATCCTCTGGAAACACCATATATTTT
TRBD1 TRBJ2-2 TRBV18 NA CASSLDRVTGELFF TGTGCCAGCTCGCTTGACAGGGTCACCGGGGAGCTGTTTTTT
NA TRBJ1-1 TRBV5-1 once CASSDRTGGTEAFF TGCGCCAGCAGCGACCGGACCGGGGGGACTGAAGCTTTCTTT
TRBD2 TRBJ2-1 TRBV19 NA CASSNPLAGSHNEQFF TGTGCCAGTAGTAACCCACTAGCGGGAAGTCACAATGAGCAGTTCTTC
NA TRBJ2-7 TRBV7-2 NA CASSLAGWEQYF TGTGCCAGCAGCTTGGCAGGGTGGGAGCAGTACTTC
TRBD1 TRBJ2-5 TRBV11-3 few CASSLGQGPLQETQYF TGTGCCAGCAGCCTCGGACAGGGCCCGCTTCAAGAGACCCAGTACTTC
TRBD1 TRBJ1-2 TRBV18 NA CASSPSAGGSGYTF TGTGCCAGCTCACCCTCGGCAGGGGGATCTGGCTACACCTTC
TRBD1 TRBJ1-4 TRBV11-2 NA CASSRGQGFDEKLFF TGTGCCAGCAGCCGGGGACAGGGTTTCGATGAAAAACTGTTTTTT
NA TRBJ1-6 TRBV28 NA CASSLGARRGPLHF TGTGCCAGCAGTTTAGGGGCAAGGCGGGGGCCCCTCCACTTT